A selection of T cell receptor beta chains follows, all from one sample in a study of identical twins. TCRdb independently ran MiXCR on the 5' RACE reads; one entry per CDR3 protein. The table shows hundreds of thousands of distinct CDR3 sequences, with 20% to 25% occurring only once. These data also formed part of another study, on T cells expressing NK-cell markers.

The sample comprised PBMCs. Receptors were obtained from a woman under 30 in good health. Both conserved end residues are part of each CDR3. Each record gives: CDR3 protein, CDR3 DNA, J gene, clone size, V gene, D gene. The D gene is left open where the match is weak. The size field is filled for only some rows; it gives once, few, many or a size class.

CASSLGAGGEETQYF,TGTGCCAGCAGTTTGGGGGCGGGGGGCGAAGAGACCCAGTACTTC,TRBJ2-5,-,TRBV27,TRBD2
CASSYSRQGITKNIQYF,TGTGCCAGCAGTTACTCGAGGCAGGGAATTACCAAAAACATTCAGTACTTC,TRBJ2-4,few,TRBV6-5,-
CASNLGVNTGELFF,TGTGCCAGCAACCTCGGAGTTAACACCGGGGAGCTGTTTTTT,TRBJ2-2,-,TRBV6-1,-
CASSPVFGQAADNTGELFF,TGCGCCAGCAGCCCCGTATTTGGACAGGCGGCGGATAACACCGGGGAGCTGTTTTTT,TRBJ2-2,-,TRBV10-1,TRBD1
CSARDPLFSDGYTF,TGCAGTGCTAGAGATCCCCTGTTCAGCGATGGCTACACCTTC,TRBJ1-2,few,TRBV20-1,-
CASSFGAGYGYTF,TGTGCCAGCAGTTTCGGGGCAGGCTATGGCTACACCTTC,TRBJ1-2,many,TRBV12-3/TRBV12-4,-
CASILGTSALYNEQFF,TGTGCCAGCATCCTCGGGACTAGCGCGCTTTACAATGAGCAGTTCTTC,TRBJ2-1,-,TRBV12-3/TRBV12-4,TRBD2
CASSLVGQGAGNEQFF,TGTGCCAGCAGCTTAGTCGGGCAGGGGGCTGGGAATGAGCAGTTCTTC,TRBJ2-1,-,TRBV7-8,TRBD1
CSATKGGGTYNEQFF,TGCAGTGCTACGAAGGGTGGGGGAACTTACAATGAGCAGTTCTTC,TRBJ2-1,-,TRBV20-1,-
CASLQGRSNEKLFF,TGTGCAAGCTTACAGGGGCGAAGTAATGAAAAACTGTTTTTT,TRBJ1-4,-,TRBV2,TRBD1
CASSLGFSAQYF,TGTGCCAGCAGTTTGGGTTTTTCGGCGCAGTATTTT,TRBJ2-3,-,TRBV12-3/TRBV12-4,-
CATAGGRALNEQYF,TGTGCCACCGCTGGCGGGAGGGCGTTGAACGAGCAGTACTTC,TRBJ2-7,many,TRBV19,TRBD2
CASARGVETQYF,TGTGCCAGCGCTAGAGGGGTGGAGACCCAGTACTTC,TRBJ2-5,-,TRBV7-9,-
CASSLMGNNQPQHF,TGTGCCAGCAGCTTAATGGGTAACAATCAGCCCCAGCATTTT,TRBJ1-5,-,TRBV7-9,-
CASSASGGEYEQYF,TGTGCCAGCAGTGCTAGCGGGGGTGAATACGAGCAGTACTTC,TRBJ2-7,-,TRBV12-3/TRBV12-4,TRBD2
CASSPGTSGSYEQYF,TGTGCCAGCAGCCCCGGGACTAGCGGATCCTACGAGCAGTACTTC,TRBJ2-7,many,TRBV7-9,TRBD2
CTTGQVNTEAFF,TGCACTACCGGACAGGTGAACACTGAAGCTTTCTTT,TRBJ1-1,-,TRBV20-1,TRBD1
CASSPPRGRAHNEQFF,TGCGCCAGCAGCCCCCCGCGGGGAAGGGCCCACAATGAGCAGTTCTTC,TRBJ2-1,-,TRBV5-1,-
CSVRETGDTQYF,TGCAGCGTTCGTGAGACAGGGGATACGCAGTATTTT,TRBJ2-3,-,TRBV29-1,TRBD1
CASSFGVWETQYF,TGTGCCAGCAGTTTTGGAGTTTGGGAGACCCAGTACTTC,TRBJ2-5,-,TRBV27,-
CASSYPTSGRGNEQFF,TGTGCCAGCAGTTACCCCACTAGCGGGAGGGGCAATGAGCAGTTCTTC,TRBJ2-1,many,TRBV6-2/TRBV6-3,TRBD2
CASSLAPAASDGYTF,TGTGCCAGCAGCTTAGCCCCAGCGGCCTCAGATGGCTACACCTTC,TRBJ1-2,-,TRBV7-8,-
CASRLKIQGVQETQYF,TGTGCCAGCAGGCTAAAAATCCAGGGTGTGCAAGAGACCCAGTACTTC,TRBJ2-5,many,TRBV7-9,-
CAWSGGPSVPQHF,TGTGCCTGGAGCGGGGGACCGTCGGTGCCCCAGCATTTT,TRBJ1-5,many,TRBV30,-
CSAIGQLDQPQHF,TGCAGTGCTATTGGACAGTTGGATCAGCCCCAGCATTTT,TRBJ1-5,few,TRBV20-1,-
CSAAPGHSYEQYF,TGCAGTGCTGCACCGGGACACTCCTACGAGCAGTACTTC,TRBJ2-7,once,TRBV20-1,-
CSARGWDSSTGELFF,TGCAGTGCTAGAGGTTGGGACTCATCCACCGGGGAGCTGTTTTTT,TRBJ2-2,few,TRBV20-1,-
CASSFMAGFAYEQYF,TGTGCCAGCAGCTTCATGGCCGGGTTCGCCTACGAGCAGTACTTC,TRBJ2-7,-,TRBV7-9,-
CASSLALTNTEAFF,TGTGCCAGCAGCTTGGCCCTCACGAACACTGAAGCTTTCTTT,TRBJ1-1,many,TRBV5-5,-
CASRRGLKQPQHF,TGCGCCAGCAGACGGGGGCTGAAGCAGCCCCAGCATTTT,TRBJ1-5,many,TRBV5-1,-
CASSLDRGRFAHEQFF,TGCGCCAGCAGCTTGGATAGGGGGCGGTTTGCGCACGAGCAGTTCTTC,TRBJ2-1,few,TRBV5-1,TRBD1
CASSLERANTGELFF,TGCGCCAGCAGCTTGGAGCGGGCGAACACCGGGGAGCTGTTTTTT,TRBJ2-2,-,TRBV5-1,-
CASSLFLAGVDEQFF,TGTGCCAGCAGCTTGTTTCTAGCGGGAGTAGATGAGCAGTTCTTC,TRBJ2-1,-,TRBV5-6,TRBD2
CAWNKRRYSYEQYF,TGTGCCTGGAATAAACGCCGGTACTCCTACGAGCAGTACTTC,TRBJ2-7,-,TRBV30,-
CATRRVLEGYTF,TGTGCCACCAGAAGGGTGTTGGAGGGCTACACCTTC,TRBJ1-2,few,TRBV12-3/TRBV12-4,-
CSARVSGRAKKEFF,TGCAGTGCTAGAGTGAGCGGGAGGGCTAAGAAGGAATTCTTC,TRBJ2-1,few,TRBV20-1,TRBD2
CSASDRFWTNEKLFF,TGCAGTGCTAGCGACAGGTTTTGGACTAATGAAAAACTGTTTTTT,TRBJ1-4,-,TRBV20-1,-
CASSSVTVNTGELFF,TGTGCCAGCAGTTCCGTCACAGTTAACACCGGGGAGCTGTTTTTT,TRBJ2-2,few,TRBV12-3/TRBV12-4,-
CASSPGLASNEQYF,TGCGCCAGCAGCCCGGGACTAGCTTCCAACGAGCAGTACTTC,TRBJ2-7,-,TRBV5-1,TRBD2
CASPETRLASGYEQYF,TGCGCCTCTCCGGAGACTAGACTAGCTAGTGGATACGAGCAGTACTTC,TRBJ2-7,-,TRBV5-1,TRBD2
CASSRTDIYGYTF,TGTGCCAGCAGCCGGACAGACATCTATGGCTACACCTTC,TRBJ1-2,-,TRBV12-3/TRBV12-4,-
CASRSGVDYEQYF,TGTGCCAGCAGATCGGGCGTAGACTACGAGCAGTACTTC,TRBJ2-7,many,TRBV12-3/TRBV12-4,-